Sequencing of this T cell receptor beta chain was carried out in a study of long-term antiretroviral therapy in people with HIV. Runs used v3.0 of the immunoSEQ assay and were done at survey level. Assay: immunoSEQ multiplex PCR; the TCRdb copy retains only in-frame clones and omits some. The sample has around 21,000 clones, roughly 84% seen once. PBMC samples from each donor numbered at least one pre-ART and at least two post-ART. With 0 bases removed from V and 3 bases from J, the gap between germline ends came to 11 bases. The CDR3 length is 16 residues. Germline V gene lookup returns CDR1 MNHEY and CDR2 SVGAGI.

This sequence was found in a man in his fifties with HIV. The sample was unsorted PBMCs, taken at the start of antiretroviral therapy. The chain employs TRBV6-5 and TRBJ1-4, with D uncertain. The CDR3 sequence: CASSYSSGAANEKLFF. The CDR3 nucleotides are TGTGCCAGCAGTTACTCGAGCGGAGCGGCTAATGAAAAACTGTTTTTT.